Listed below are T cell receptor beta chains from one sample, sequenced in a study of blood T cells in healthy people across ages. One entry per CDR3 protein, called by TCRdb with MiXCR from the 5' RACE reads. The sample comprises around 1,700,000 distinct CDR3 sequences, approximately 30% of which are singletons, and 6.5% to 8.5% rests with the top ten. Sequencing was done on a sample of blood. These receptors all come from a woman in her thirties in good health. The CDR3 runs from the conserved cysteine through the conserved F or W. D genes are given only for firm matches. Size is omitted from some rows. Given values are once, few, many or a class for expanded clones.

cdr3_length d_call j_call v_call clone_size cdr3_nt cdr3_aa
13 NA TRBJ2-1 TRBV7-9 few TGTGCCAGCAGCTTAGATAGATGGGGGGAGCAGTTCTTC CASSLDRWGEQFF
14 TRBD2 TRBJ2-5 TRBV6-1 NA TGTGCCAGCAGCCTAGCGGGGGCCCGGGAGGCCCAGTACTTC CASSLAGAREAQYF
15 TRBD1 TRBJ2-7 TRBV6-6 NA TGTGCCAGCAGTTACGGGACAGGGTACTCCTACGAGCAGTACTTC CASSYGTGYSYEQYF
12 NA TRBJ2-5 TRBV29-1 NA TGCAGCGTGGGGAAGCTTTACAATGAGCAGTACTTC CSVGKLYNEQYF
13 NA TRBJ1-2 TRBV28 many TGTGCCAGCAACGTCAAGGGGGTTTATGGCTACACCTTC CASNVKGVYGYTF
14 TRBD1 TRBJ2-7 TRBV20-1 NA TGCAGTGCTTCCACAGGGGGCAGGTCCTACGAGCAGTACTTC CSASTGGRSYEQYF
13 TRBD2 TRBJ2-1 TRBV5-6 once TGTGCCAGCAGCTTCTTGCGGGGGGATGAGCAGTTCTTC CASSFLRGDEQFF
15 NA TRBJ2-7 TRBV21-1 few TGTGCCAGCAGCAAAACGACAGGGCATTTCTCCGAGCAGTACTTC CASSKTTGHFSEQYF
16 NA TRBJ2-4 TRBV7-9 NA TGTGCCAGCAGCCCACTAGAGGGGCTAGCCAAAAACATTCAGTACTTC CASSPLEGLAKNIQYF
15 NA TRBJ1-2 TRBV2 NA TGTGCCAGCAGTGAAAGCGTGGGGGTTTACTATGGCTACACCTTC CASSESVGVYYGYTF
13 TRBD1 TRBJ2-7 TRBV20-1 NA TGCAGTGCGACCGGGGACAGAGCGTACGAGCAGTACTTC CSATGDRAYEQYF
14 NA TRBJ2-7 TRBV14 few TGTGCCAGCAGCCAAGGGGGGCTAGTCGGCGAGCAGTACTTC CASSQGGLVGEQYF
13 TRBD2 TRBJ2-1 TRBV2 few TGTGCCAGCAGTGTGGGAGGGGCCAATGAGCAGTTCTTC CASSVGGANEQFF
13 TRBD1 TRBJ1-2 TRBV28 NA TGTGCCAGCAGGCTGACAGGGGTGCGCGGCTACACCTTC CASRLTGVRGYTF
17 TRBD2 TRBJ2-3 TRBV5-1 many TGCGCCAGCAGCTGGGGGACAACTAGCGGGGGCACAGATACGCAGTATTTT CASSWGTTSGGTDTQYF
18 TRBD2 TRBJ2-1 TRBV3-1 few TGTGCCAGCAGCCCTGGGTGGGCTCTTAGCGGGGGGTACAATGAGCAGTTCTTC CASSPGWALSGGYNEQFF
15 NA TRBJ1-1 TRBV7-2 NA TGTGCCAGCAGCCCCCGACAGGTTTCCGCCCCTGAAGCTTTCTTT CASSPRQVSAPEAFF
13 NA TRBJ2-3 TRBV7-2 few TGTGCCAGTATCGGCAGGAACACAGATACGCAGTATTTT CASIGRNTDTQYF
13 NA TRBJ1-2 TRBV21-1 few TGTGCCAGCAGCAAAACATTGGAGGTTGGCTACACCTTC CASSKTLEVGYTF
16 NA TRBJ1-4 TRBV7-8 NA TGTGCCAGCAGCGTCTTGGGGGTATTATCTAATGAAAAACTGTTTTTT CASSVLGVLSNEKLFF
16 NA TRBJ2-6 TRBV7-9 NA TGTGCCAGCAGCCGGGACATTGACTCTGGGGCCAACGTCCTGACTTTC CASSRDIDSGANVLTF
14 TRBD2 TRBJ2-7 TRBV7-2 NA TGTGCCAGCACCAGACTAGCGGGTAACTACGAGCAGTACTTC CASTRLAGNYEQYF
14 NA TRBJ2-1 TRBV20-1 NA TGCAGTGCTGGATCTAGCGCCTCCTACAATGAGCAGTTCTTC CSAGSSASYNEQFF
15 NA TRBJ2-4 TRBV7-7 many TGTGCCAGAACCGGGAGCAATGCGACCAAAAACATTCAGTACTTC CARTGSNATKNIQYF
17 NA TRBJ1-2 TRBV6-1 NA TGTGCCAGCAGTGAGAGGATAACAGGGTTCAAGACCTATGGCTACACCTTC CASSERITGFKTYGYTF
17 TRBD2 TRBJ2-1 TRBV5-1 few TGCGCCAGCAGCCCGGGACTAGCGGGCCTTCTTTACAATGAGCAGTTCTTC CASSPGLAGLLYNEQFF
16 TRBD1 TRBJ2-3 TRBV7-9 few TGTGCCAGCAACGGCCCGACAGGGCTACTCACAGATACGCAGTATTTT CASNGPTGLLTDTQYF
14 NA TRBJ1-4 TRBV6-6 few TGTGCCAGCAGTTACCAGGGGTCTAATGAAAAACTGTTTTTT CASSYQGSNEKLFF
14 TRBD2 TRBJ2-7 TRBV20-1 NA TGCAGTGCTAGTCAAGCGGGAGGGCCGGGGGAGCAGTACTTC CSASQAGGPGEQYF
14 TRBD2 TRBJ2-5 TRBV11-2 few TGTGCCAACACCCCGCAAAGCGGGGAAGAGACCCAGTACTTC CANTPQSGEETQYF
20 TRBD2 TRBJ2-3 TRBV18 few TGTGCCAGCTCACTACGGGGGAGACTAGCGGTCTACTCTAGCACAGATACGCAGTATTTT CASSLRGRLAVYSSTDTQYF
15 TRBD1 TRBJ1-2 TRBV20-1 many TGCAGTGTCCCGCCCCCGGGACAGGGGGGTCGGGGCTACACCTTC CSVPPPGQGGRGYTF
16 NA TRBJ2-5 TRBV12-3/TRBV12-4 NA TGTGCCAGCAGTATTATGGGGTCCTCCCCTCAAGAGACCCAGTACTTC CASSIMGSSPQETQYF
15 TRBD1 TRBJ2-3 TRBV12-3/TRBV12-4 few TGTGCCAGCAGTTTACCGGACAGGGATACAGATACGCAGTATTTT CASSLPDRDTDTQYF
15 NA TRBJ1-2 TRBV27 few TGTGCCAGCAGTCCGAGGGCCAGGGGACGGGTTGGCTACACCTTC CASSPRARGRVGYTF
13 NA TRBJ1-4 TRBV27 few TGTGCCAGCAGTCCCGAGACTAATGAAAAACTGTTTTTT CASSPETNEKLFF
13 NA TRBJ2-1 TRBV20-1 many TGCAGTGCTAGATCTGGGAAAAACAATGAGCAGTTCTTC CSARSGKNNEQFF
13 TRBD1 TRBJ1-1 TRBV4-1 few TGCGCCAGCACCCACCCGACAGGGGATGAAGCTTTCTTT CASTHPTGDEAFF
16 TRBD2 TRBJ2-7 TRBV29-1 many TGCAGCGTTGAAGATAGTCGGACTAGCGGGGCGTCCGAGCAGTACTTC CSVEDSRTSGASEQYF
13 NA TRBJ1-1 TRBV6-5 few TGTGCCAGCAGTTCCACGGTACGGCCTGAAGCTTTCTTT CASSSTVRPEAFF
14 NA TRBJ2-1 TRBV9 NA TGTGCCAGCAGCGTAGAGGGAGCTGTGGATGAGCAGTTCTTC CASSVEGAVDEQFF
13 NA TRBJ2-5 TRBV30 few TGTGCCTGGAGTGGGTCCCCCCCCGAGACCCAGTACTTC CAWSGSPPETQYF
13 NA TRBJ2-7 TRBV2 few TGTGCCAGCAGTTCCCAGGGGTTCGACGAGCAGTACTTC CASSSQGFDEQYF